This T cell receptor (beta chain) was obtained from a study of a mutant IDH1 vaccine in newly diagnosed glioma. General observations from the study: Patients mounted vaccine-induced immune responses in 90% to 95% of cases. Variations in leading peripheral T cell clonotypes appeared to have no connection with pseudoprogression.

TCRdb keeps only in-frame clones here, not all; method: immunoSEQ multiplex PCR. The sample records some 95,000 clones, roughly 78% being singletons. About this clone itself: What it binds is unknown.

CDR1 is SGHDN, CDR2 FVKESK, per germline. The CDR3 runs to 15 residues. The ends were cut back, 0 bases at V and 0 bases at J, with 8 bases in the middle. Time point reported: baseline, week 1 (first vaccination visit). As for treatment: pre-vaccination baseline after standard-of-care therapy. Donors harbored newly found WHO grade 3 or 4 IDH1-mutant, ATRX-lost astrocytomas. The sequence was collected from a man aged 40-50 years with glioma. This chain joins TRBV14 and TRBJ1-1; no definite D call. The sequencing here drew on PBMCs, taken from a glioma patient treated with radiotherapy, temozolomide or both. CDR3 amino acids: CASSQDYRMNTEAFF. CDR3 bases: TGTGCCAGCAGCCAAGATTACAGAATGAACACTGAAGCTTTCTTT.